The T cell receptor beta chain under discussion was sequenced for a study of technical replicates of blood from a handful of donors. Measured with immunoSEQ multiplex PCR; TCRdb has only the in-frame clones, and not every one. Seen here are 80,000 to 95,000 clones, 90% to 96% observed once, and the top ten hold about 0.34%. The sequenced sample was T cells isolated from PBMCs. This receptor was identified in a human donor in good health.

Written as DNA, the CDR3 is TGTGCCAGCAGCTTTGGCTCTGGGGAGCTGTTTTTT. It specifies CASSFGSGELFF. The V call is TRBV7-3, the J call TRBJ2-2; unclear D gene. Deletions cut 3 bases from V and 8 bases from J, with 7 bases between. This CDR3 region has 12 residues. Germline loops: CDR1 SGHTA, CDR2 FQGTGA.